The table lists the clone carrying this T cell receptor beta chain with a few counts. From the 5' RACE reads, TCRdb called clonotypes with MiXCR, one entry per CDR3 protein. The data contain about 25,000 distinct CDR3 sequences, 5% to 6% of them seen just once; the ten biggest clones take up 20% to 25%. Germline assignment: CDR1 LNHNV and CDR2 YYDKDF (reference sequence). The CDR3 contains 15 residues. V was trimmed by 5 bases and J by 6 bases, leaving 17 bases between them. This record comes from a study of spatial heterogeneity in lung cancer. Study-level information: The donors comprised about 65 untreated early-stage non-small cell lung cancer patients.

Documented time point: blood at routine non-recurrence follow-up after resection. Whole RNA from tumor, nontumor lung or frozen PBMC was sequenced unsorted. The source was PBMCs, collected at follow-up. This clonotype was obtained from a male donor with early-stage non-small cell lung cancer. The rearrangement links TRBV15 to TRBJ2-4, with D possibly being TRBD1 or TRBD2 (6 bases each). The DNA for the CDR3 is TGTGCCACCAGCTGGGAAAGGGGGGAAGGAAACATTCAGTACTTC. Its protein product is CATSWERGEGNIQYF.